Following are 20 T cell receptor beta chains from one sample sequenced in a study of response to subunit inactivated influenza vaccine. TCRdb re-called the RT-PCR reads through MiXCR, storing one row per CDR3 protein. The sample comprises hundreds of thousands of distinct CDR3 sequences, more than 15% of which are singletons, and approximately 10% rests with the top ten. The material was PBMCs from blood, obtained about 13 days after vaccination. The receptors were gathered from a man aged 50 to 59 who received an inactivated influenza vaccine.

This clonotype has at least ten counts. The J gene is TRBJ2-3, the V gene TRBV4-1; TRBD2 agrees at 8 bases. Trimming removed 4 bases from V and 0 bases from J; junction bases left unmatched: 6. The CDR3 spans 16 residues. Germline lookup yields CDR1 MGHRA and CDR2 YSYEKL. CDR3 sequence reads: CASSRSSGLSTDTQYF. The CDR3 nucleotides read TGCGCCAGCAGCCGATCTAGCGGGCTGAGCACAGATACGCAGTATTTT.

V is TRBV19 and J is TRBJ2-6, with D possibly TRBD1 on 6 matching bases. V was clipped by 9 bases and J by 3 bases, with 9 bases between them. This CDR3 region has 13 residues. CDR1 and CDR2 (germline): LNHDA, SQIVND (reference sequence). The CDR3 bases are TGTGCCAGCAGGGGCTTTGGGGCCAACGTCCTGACTTTC. Protein sequence: CASRGFGANVLTF.

This clonotype was detected a few times. The CDR3 DNA reads TGTGCCACCAGTGACCCCGGGACAGGGGGCACCGGGGAGCTGTTTTTT. Protein: CATSDPGTGGTGELFF. The J gene is TRBJ2-2, the V gene TRBV24-1, with 11 bases aligning to TRBD1. CDR3 length equals 16 residues. After removal of 4 bases from V and 4 bases from J, the junction contained 4 bases not matched to a gene. Germline CDR1 and CDR2: KGHDR and SFDVKD.

This clonotype was seen only a few times. J is TRBJ2-2 and V is TRBV9; perhaps TRBD2 as D (5 bases). The V end was cut by 4 bases, the J end by 2 bases, with 15 bases between. CDR3 length: 16 amino acids. Germline V gene sequence: CDR1 SGDLS, CDR2 YYNGEE. In DNA form, the CDR3 reads TGTGCCAGCAGCCTACTGGACTTAATAAACACCGGGGAGCTGTTTTTT. As protein: CASSLLDLINTGELFF.

This clonotype was seen more than once but under ten times. This chain uses TRBV6-1 with TRBJ2-7, with D perhaps matching TRBD1 (7 bases). The CDR3 spans 15 residues. In germline, CDR1 is MNHNS, CDR2 SASEGT. Trimming took 6 bases from V and 4 from J, leaving 19 bases between them. CDR3 nucleotide sequence: TGTGCCAGCAGACACCCCGCCAGGGGGGCTTACGAGCAGTACTTC. Translated, it gives CASRHPARGAYEQYF.

V usage is TRBV20-1 and J usage is TRBJ2-2, with D tentatively TRBD2 (7 bases). The germline gives CDR1 DFQATT, CDR2 SNEGSKA (reference sequence). The CDR3 contains 15 residues. The ends were cut back, 1 base at V and 6 bases at J, with 15 bases in the middle. The chain's CDR3 is CSARAGGYVAGELFF. For the CDR3, the DNA is TGCAGTGCTAGAGCGGGGGGCTATGTAGCCGGGGAGCTGTTTTTT.

A few counts support this clonotype. This chain links TRBV5-5 with TRBJ2-2; D possibly corresponds to TRBD1 (6 bases). The V end was cut by 0 bases, the J end by 1 base, with 16 bases between. The CDR3 sequence is 18 residues long. CDR1 is SGHKS and CDR2 is YYEKEE in the germline V gene (reference sequence). The CDR3 reads CASSLGLTGTRNTGELFF. In DNA, the CDR3 is TGTGCCAGCAGCTTGGGATTGACCGGGACACGGAACACCGGGGAGCTGTTTTTT.

This clonotype was counted only a few times. The V call is TRBV10-3, the J call TRBJ2-2; tentatively, D is TRBD2 (6 bases). The V and J ends lost 10 bases and 8 bases respectively, with 17 bases between them. The V gene's germline CDR1 is ENHRY and CDR2 SYGVKD. CDR3 size: 13 residues. CDR3: CAKSRDSKGELFF. CDR3 nucleotide sequence: TGTGCCAAATCACGGGACTCCAAGGGGGAGCTGTTTTTT.

The chain uses TRBV12-3 or TRBV12-4 and TRBJ2-1; 10 positions agree with TRBD1. This CDR3 has 15 residues. The J segment lost 2 bases and the V segment lost 6 bases, leaving 4 bases of the junction unmatched. The CDR3 bases are TGTGCCAGCAGACCCGACAGGGGGCCCTACAATGAGCAGTTCTTC. It yields the protein CASRPDRGPYNEQFF.

The sample holds one count of this clonotype. This chain uses TRBV5-6 with TRBJ2-1; TRBD2 is a possible D gene (6 bases). The germline V and J ends were trimmed by 4 bases and 5 bases, with 25 bases remaining between them. Germline V gives CDR1 SGHDT, CDR2 YYEEEE. The CDR3 runs to 18 residues. The CDR3 reads CASSLTERRERFHNEQFF. Written as DNA, the CDR3 is TGTGCCAGCAGCCTCACGGAACGCCGGGAGAGGTTCCACAATGAGCAGTTCTTC.

The chain combines TRBV28 with TRBJ1-1; 7 nucleotides line up with TRBD1. J gave up 6 bases and V 6 bases, and 4 bases lay outside the gene matches. CDR3 length: 12 amino acids. The germline CDR1 and CDR2 sequences are MDHEN and SYDVKM. CDR3 loop: CASSGRGSEAFF. DNA of the CDR3: TGTGCCAGCAGCGGCAGGGGGTCTGAAGCTTTCTTT.

The count of this clonotype is one. The chain has TRBV24-1 and TRBJ2-3; D is possibly TRBD1 (5 bases). Germline CDR1 is KGHDR and CDR2 is SFDVKD. The V end lost 12 bases, the J end lost 0 bases, and 15 bases lay between the germline ends. The CDR3 is made up of 14 amino acids. CDR3 sequence reads: CAAQGGYSTDTQYF. DNA of the CDR3: TGTGCCGCCCAGGGCGGATATAGCACAGATACGCAGTATTTT.

This chain uses TRBV15 with TRBJ2-7; perhaps TRBD1 as D (6 bases). In germline, CDR1 is LNHNV, CDR2 YYDKDF (reference sequence). The CDR3 is made up of 15 amino acids. V dropped 3 bases and J dropped 0 bases, with 12 bases sitting between them. CDR3 loop: CATSSRTANSYEQYF. As DNA, the CDR3 is TGTGCCACCAGCAGCCGGACAGCTAACTCCTACGAGCAGTACTTC. Drawing the rest from reference TRBV15 and TRBJ2-7, the complete variable domain is DAMVIQNPRYQVTQFGKPVTLSCSQTLNHNVMYWYQQKSSQAPKLLFHYYDKDFNNEADTPDNFQSRRPNTSFCFLDIRSPGLGDTAMYLCATSSRTANSYEQYFGPGTRLTVT.

The V gene is TRBV7-2, the J gene TRBJ2-1; D may be TRBD2 (6 bases). CDR1 and CDR2 from the germline V gene are SGHTA and FQGNSA. The CDR3 contains 14 residues. V shed 5 bases and J shed 12 bases, with 20 bases lying between them. The CDR3 DNA reads as TGTGCCAGCAGCCCATACGAACCCGGGACTCCGCAGTTCTTC. It translates to CASSPYEPGTPQFF.

This clonotype was seen more than once but under ten times. V is TRBV7-2 and J is TRBJ2-1, with a tentative D call TRBD1 (6 bases). V was shortened by 3 bases and J by 2 bases, with 11 bases between the two germline ends. The CDR3 is 15 residues long. CDR1 SGHTA and CDR2 FQGNSA come from the germline V gene. The CDR3 here is CASSFQGKTYNEQFF. As DNA, the CDR3 is TGTGCCAGCAGCTTCCAGGGGAAAACCTACAATGAGCAGTTCTTC.

The chain is built from TRBV5-1 and TRBJ2-1; maybe TRBD1 (5 bases). Deletions cut 2 bases from V and 7 bases from J, with 19 bases between. This CDR3 is built from 16 residues. Germline values: CDR1 SGHRS, CDR2 YFSETQ. The CDR3 sequence is CASSLGQGPFINEQFF. The CDR3 bases are TGCGCCAGCAGCTTAGGACAAGGCCCCTTCATTAATGAGCAGTTCTTC. Full variable domain (outside the CDR3, taken from reference TRBV5-1 and TRBJ2-1): KAGVTQTPRYLIKTRGQQVTLSCSPISGHRSVSWYQQTPGQGLQFLFEYFSETQRNKGNFPGRFSGRQFSNSRSEMNVSTLELGDSALYLCASSLGQGPFINEQFFGPGTRLTVL.

This rearrangement joins TRBV5-1 to TRBJ1-6; D is ambiguous. Germline V gene lookup returns CDR1 SGHRS and CDR2 YFSETQ. V lost 3 bases and J 7 bases, leaving 8 bases between the germline ends. The CDR3 has 13 amino acids. The CDR3: CASSSASNSPLHF. The CDR3 coding sequence is TGCGCCAGCAGCTCCGCTTCGAATTCACCCCTCCACTTT.

This clonotype has a handful of counts. V and J are TRBV29-1 and TRBJ2-7; TRBD2 agrees at 9 bases. Trimming at V came to 0 bases and at J to 2 bases, leaving 8 bases not matched to a gene. CDR3 length: 16 amino acids. Per germline, CDR1 SQVTM and CDR2 ANQGSEA. The CDR3 DNA reads TGCAGCGTTGAAGATATTAGCCTAGCGGGGACCTACGAGCAGTACTTC. This codes for CSVEDISLAGTYEQYF.

This clonotype was observed a few times. The chain links TRBV7-9 to TRBJ2-3, with 10 bases matching TRBD2. The germline V gene encodes CDR1 SEHNR and CDR2 FQNEAQ (reference sequence). V gave up 6 bases and J gave up 3 bases; unmatched junction bases: 3. The CDR3 runs to 14 residues. This CDR3 is CASRGLASTDTQYF. The CDR3 coding sequence is TGTGCCAGCAGGGGACTAGCGTCGACAGATACGCAGTATTTT.

This clonotype has a handful of counts. The V call is TRBV6-1, the J call TRBJ2-7; TRBD2 matches at 13 bases. The V gene's germline CDR1 is MNHNS and CDR2 SASEGT. V was clipped by 5 bases and J by 6 bases; unmatched bases: 4. CDR3 length: 14 amino acids. The CDR3 bases are TGTGCCAGCAGTACCGGGACTAGCGGGGTCGAGCAGTACTTC. Translated: CASSTGTSGVEQYF.